The subject of this entry is one T cell receptor beta chain. Its antigen is not known. Trimming removed 3 bases at V and 3 bases at J, with 9 bases between. CDR1 and CDR2 from the germline V gene are SGHNT and YENEEA. The CDR3 has 13 residues. The table came from immunoSEQ multiplex PCR; TCRdb's copy has only in-frame clones and leaves some out. The sample holds approximately 600,000 clones; 85% to 95% are singletons and the top ten take 0.11%. The sample belongs to a study of shared clonotypes between healthy human individuals. Regarding the study as a whole: Large depth notwithstanding, sorted-subset sequencing proved incomplete by rarefaction.

CD45RO negativity and positive selection for CCR7 defined naive CD8 cells, a population that excluded terminally differentiated effector memory CD45RA+ cells. This TCR was recovered from a woman in her twenties or thirties in good health. The J gene is TRBJ2-7, the V gene TRBV11-3, with a weak D call TRBD1 (6 bases). Sample: naive CD8+ T cells sorted from blood. The CDR3: CASSLGAGYEQYF. The CDR3 DNA reads TGTGCCAGCAGCTTGGGGGCTGGCTACGAGCAGTACTTC. The complete variable domain, with remaining parts taken from reference TRBV11-3 and TRBJ2-7, reads EAGVVQSPRYKIIEKKQPVAFWCNPISGHNTLYWYLQNLGQGPELLIRYENEEAVDDSQLPKDRFSAERLKGVDSTLKIQPAELGDSAVYLCASSLGAGYEQYFGPGTRLTVT.